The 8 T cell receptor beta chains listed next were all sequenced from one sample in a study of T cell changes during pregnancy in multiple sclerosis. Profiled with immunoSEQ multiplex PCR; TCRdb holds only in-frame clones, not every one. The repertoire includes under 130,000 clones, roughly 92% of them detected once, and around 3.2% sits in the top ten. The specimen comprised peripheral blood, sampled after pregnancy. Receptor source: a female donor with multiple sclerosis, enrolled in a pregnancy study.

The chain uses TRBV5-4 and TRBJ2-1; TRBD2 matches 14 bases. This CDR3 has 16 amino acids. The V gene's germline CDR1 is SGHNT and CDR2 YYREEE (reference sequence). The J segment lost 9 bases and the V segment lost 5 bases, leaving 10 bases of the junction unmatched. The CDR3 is CASRTPGLAGEPEQFF. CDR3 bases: TGTGCCAGCAGAACTCCGGGACTAGCGGGGGAGCCTGAGCAGTTCTTC. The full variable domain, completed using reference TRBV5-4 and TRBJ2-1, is ETGVTQSPTHLIKTRGQQVTLRCSSQSGHNTVSWYQQALGQGPQFIFQYYREEENGRGNFPPRFSGLQFPNYSSELNVNALELDDSALYLCASRTPGLAGEPEQFFGPGTRLTVL.

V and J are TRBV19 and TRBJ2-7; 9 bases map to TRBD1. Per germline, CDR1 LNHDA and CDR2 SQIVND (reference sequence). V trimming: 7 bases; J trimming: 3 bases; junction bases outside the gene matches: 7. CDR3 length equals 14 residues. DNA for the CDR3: TGTGCCAGTAACTCCGGGACAGGGATCTACGAGCAGTACTTC. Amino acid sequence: CASNSGTGIYEQYF.

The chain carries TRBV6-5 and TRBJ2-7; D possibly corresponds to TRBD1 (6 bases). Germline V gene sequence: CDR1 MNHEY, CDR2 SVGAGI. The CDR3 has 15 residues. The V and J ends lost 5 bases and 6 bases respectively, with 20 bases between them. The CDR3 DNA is TGTGCCAGCAGTATCACTCAACAGGGTCTGGGCGAGCAGTACTTC. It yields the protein CASSITQQGLGEQYF.

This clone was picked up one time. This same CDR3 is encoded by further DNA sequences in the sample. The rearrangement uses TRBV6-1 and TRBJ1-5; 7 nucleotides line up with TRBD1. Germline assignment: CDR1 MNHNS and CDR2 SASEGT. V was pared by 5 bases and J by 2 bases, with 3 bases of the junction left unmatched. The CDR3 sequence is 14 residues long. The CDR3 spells CASSTGVGNQPQHF. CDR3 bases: TGTGCCAGCAGTACAGGGGTTGGCAATCAGCCCCAGCATTTT.

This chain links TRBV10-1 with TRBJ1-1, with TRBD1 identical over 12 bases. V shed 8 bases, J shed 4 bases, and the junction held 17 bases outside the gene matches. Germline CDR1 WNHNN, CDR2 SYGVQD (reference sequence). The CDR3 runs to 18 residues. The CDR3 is CASAQSGTGGSKFTEAFF. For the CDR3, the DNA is TGCGCCAGCGCCCAAAGCGGGACAGGGGGCAGTAAGTTCACTGAAGCTTTCTTT.

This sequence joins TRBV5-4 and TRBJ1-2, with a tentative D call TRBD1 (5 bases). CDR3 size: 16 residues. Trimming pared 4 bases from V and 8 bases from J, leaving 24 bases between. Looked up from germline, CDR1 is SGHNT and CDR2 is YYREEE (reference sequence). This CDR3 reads CASSLDAGLRDLGYTF. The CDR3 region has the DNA TGTGCCAGCAGCCTCGACGCAGGGTTAAGGGATTTGGGCTACACCTTC.

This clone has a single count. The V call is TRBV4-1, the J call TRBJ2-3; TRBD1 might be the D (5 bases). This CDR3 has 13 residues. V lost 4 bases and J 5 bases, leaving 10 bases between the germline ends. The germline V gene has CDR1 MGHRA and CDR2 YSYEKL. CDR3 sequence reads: CASSLAGIDTQYF. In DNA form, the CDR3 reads TGCGCCAGCAGCCTAGCAGGGATAGATACGCAGTATTTT.

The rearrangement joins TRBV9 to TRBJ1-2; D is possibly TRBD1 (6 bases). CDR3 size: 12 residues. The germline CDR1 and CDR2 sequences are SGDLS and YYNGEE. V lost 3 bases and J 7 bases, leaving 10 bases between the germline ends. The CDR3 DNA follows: TGTGCCAGCAGCGCAACAGGGCTTGGCTACACCTTC. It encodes CASSATGLGYTF.